This T cell receptor beta chain comes out of a study of tumor and adjacent non-tumor tissue in lung cancer (dated by TCRdb to between 2017 and 2018). Describing the broader study: Patients with adenocarcinoma (approximately twelve), squamous cell carcinoma (2) and small cell lung cancer (1) were included in the cohort. Around 30 paired specimens, one tumor and one normal lung sample per patient, were profiled by TCRbeta CDR3 sequencing. The study compared bulk TCRbeta repertoires from lung tumor tissue and matched distant non-tumor lung tissue of under 16 lung cancer patients. Ages among the roughly 15 patients ranged from about 30 to 85 years, there were around 10 men and 5 women, and disease was at TNM stage I to III. Sequencing produced fewer than 150,000,000 productive TCRbeta reads in total, an average of approximately 4.5 million reads per sample. Study-level results and caveats: TCR diversity was significantly higher in younger patients, and higher tumor TCR diversity was associated with shorter overall and disease-free survival. Because peripheral blood was not sequenced, blood TCRbeta repertoires in the lung cancer patients of the study were not examined. Only roughly 15 patients were in the cohort, and the authors stated that larger samples and more detailed clinical data are needed. The top 100 clones accounted for a significantly larger cumulative portion of the repertoire in normal lung than in tumor tissue. Neither the sequencing platform nor unique molecular identifiers are named or mentioned anywhere in the methods. Tumor tissue showed significantly greater TCR diversity (inverse Simpson) than normal lung tissue (roughly 430 vs 170, P = 0.0075, Mann-Whitney U test).

The germline V gene (reference sequence) supplies CDR1 SGHNT and CDR2 YYREEE. Counted from cysteine to phenylalanine, this CDR3 has 14 amino acids. Of all the DNA, just the CDR3 is kept, 42 bases in frame from base 1. V and J lose 4 bases and 4 bases, and a span of 14 bases separates them. RNA was isolated from bulk unsorted tissue, and RNA quality was assessed with a NanoDrop ND-1000 and an Agilent 2100. The normal lung samples consisted of distant non-tumor tissue collected more than 3 cm from the tumor edge. The donors were newly diagnosed lung cancer patients admitted for thoracic surgery in China from August to November 2014 who had not received prior chemotherapy. The study excluded patients who had received radiotherapy or chemotherapy before or who had another cancer at the same time. Surgical tissue pieces of roughly 1-2 cm3 were preserved in RNAlater solution and stored at -80 °C until use.

This clonotype was recorded many times. Its cognate antigen has yet to be identified. Per-base quality was not reported, and no clone a single base away is much larger than it. The library was generated by multiplex PCR. The run used an Illumina HiSeq 2500. TCRbeta libraries were constructed through three rounds of nested PCR with primers (Table S4) according to protocols modified from ARM-PCR. Before sequencing, PCR products of 200-500 bp were excised from the gel and purified with the QIAquick gel extraction kit. In the paper's pipeline: Reads were cleaned using Trimmomatic, were merged into complete CDR3 sequences using FLASH, and were assigned to V(D)J germline segments using MiTCR. Clonal diversity was calculated as the inverse Simpson's index using VDJtools. In-frame sequences without a premature stop codon were defined as productive reads. The public reads were reanalyzed by TCRdb: fastp trimming at Q25, MiXCR alignment, in-frame beta chains only. A single entry per CDR3 protein holds the most common genes and DNA from its merged rows. The V and J calls come from TCRdb's annotation, not from the publication. The sample has approximately 100,000 distinct CDR3 sequences on record, under 65% of them singletons. The top ten clones comprise about 20% of the sample.

The sequence was collected from a man between 60 and 70 years old with non-small cell lung cancer. Recombination connected TRBV5-4 to TRBJ1-2; possibly the D gene is TRBD1, per 6 matching bases. The sample consisted of distant non-tumor lung tissue. The DNA sequence reads TGTGCCAGCAGCCCGGAACAGGGCGGCTATGGCTACACCTTC. Translation gives CASSPEQGGYGYTF.